This T cell receptor beta chain appears in the sequencing data of a study of cytomegalovirus exposure and HLA in healthy donors (dated by TCRdb to about 2017). Notes on the research overall: According to an earlier analysis of 587 of the donors, some 180 million T cells yielded 90 million to 140 million unique TCR beta sequences and about 300 Gb of sequence data. An early release that covered about 600 HLA-typed donors contained around 300 gigabases of sequencing data and 70 million to 100 million unique TCR sequences. Of the approximately 400 genotyped donors, 81% fell in the genetic ancestry cluster associated with self-reported Caucasian donors. The study aimed to test whether cataloging public T cell receptors could reveal signatures of past pathogen exposure. The study profiled the T cell repertoires of about 720 subjects by immunosequencing and related them to cytomegalovirus serostatus. A separate validation cohort of approximately 130 different subjects was used in addition to the 666-subject first cohort. High-throughput TCR immunosequencing, statistical association of individual TCRs with disease status, and machine learning were combined to predict cytomegalovirus infection status. A later analysis re-analyzed previously published TCR beta repertoires from roughly 600 donors and added high-resolution HLA genotyping to study TCR occurrence patterns. Rather than drawing on any new phenotypic data, the later analysis identified candidate immune exposures from TCR beta sequences and the way those sequences occurred across donors. To decide whether each TCR beta V gene segment behaved as functional or pseudogenic, an earlier analysis of some 570 of the donors relied on high-throughput TCR beta sequencing. Donor age, sex, ethnicity and CMV serostatus were compiled together with the repertoire data. A later genetic analysis used genome-wide SNP genotypes for 398 of the 666 donors, treating that subset as a discovery cohort. All discovery cohort repertoires had been generated on a single sequencing platform. Both class I and class II loci were covered by HLA typing, at four-digit resolution. Typing coverage varied by locus: roughly 629-630 donors for A, B, C, DRB1 and DQB1; approximately 500 for DQA1; about 570 for DPA1; more than 450 for DPB1. Because of strong linkage in the cohort, roughly five DR-DQ haplotypes were treated as single units for association and clustering. Among around 400 genotyped donors of the cohort, an average of about 240,000 unique TCR beta nucleotide sequences were sequenced per donor, roughly 18% of them non-productive.

The cohort was made up of about 610 healthy bone marrow donors. Cohort members were all nominally healthy when sampled, although unrecorded immune exposures were likely present. The donor tested CMV seropositive and was one of the 289 seropositive cohort members. A peripheral blood sample was provided by each donor, and peripheral blood mononuclear cells were used for TCR beta sequencing. The Qiagen DNeasy Blood Extraction Kit was used to extract genomic DNA from the blood cell samples. With respect to this clone: There is no known antigen for this receptor. Base qualities are not provided; no much larger clone lies one nucleotide away.

CDR1 and CDR2 (GTSNPN, SVGIG) derive from the germline V gene (reference sequence). The CDR3 spans 12 residues, from the cysteine through the phenylalanine. The retained sequence is limited to the CDR3, 36 bases, with the frame set at the first base. V sheds 2 bases and J sheds 4 bases, leaving 6 bases between their ends. Library construction relied on the immunoSEQ multiplex PCR assay. The multiplex PCR relied on a mix of 60 forward primers for TCR Vbeta segments and 13 reverse primers for TCR Jbeta segments. A multiplex PCR assay on genomic DNA amplified the CDR3 region of rearranged TCR beta genes. The Illumina HiSeq System was used to sequence the amplified TCR beta libraries as 87-base-pair reads. Per the original workflow: A later analysis tallied around 82 million unique TCR beta chains across the 700 or so repertoires, and around 10 million of those chains were shared by two or more donors. To remove PCR and sequencing errors, raw reads were error-corrected and collapsed into unique sequences using a nearest-neighbor algorithm that merged closely related sequences. CDR3 sequences were aligned to IMGT reference sequences to assign V, D and J gene segments. For a sequence to be retained, at least a six-nucleotide match to both a V gene segment and a J gene segment was required. Rearrangements were classified as productive when the CDR3 lacked stop codons and remained in frame with V and J, and all other rearrangements were classified as non-productive. Following IMGT convention, CDR3 was defined as the stretch from the second conserved V-encoded cysteine to the conserved J-encoded phenylalanine. The earlier analysis of 500 to 600 of the donors excluded sequences that lacked an unambiguous match to a single V gene segment. In an earlier analysis of around 590 of the donors, a V segment was called functional when productive rearrangements were above 56.7%, and segregating when the standard deviation between donors exceeded 5%. A statistical classification framework was built for diagnosing cytomegalovirus status from the catalog of TCR beta chain sequences. In a later analysis, TCR nucleotide sequences were compared against IMGT/GENE-DB human TR gene sequences so that V and J genes could be assigned. In a later analysis, CDR3 sequences and most-parsimonious VDJ recombination scenarios were assigned using the TCRdist pipeline. In a later analysis, each TCR beta chain was defined by its CDR3 amino acid sequence together with its V-gene family, and reads lacking a unique V-gene family were excluded. A later analysis removed nearly 600 highly shared, low-generation-probability nucleotide sequences to deal with suspected cross-contamination and a sequencing artifact. A later analysis calculated a clonal expansion index for each public chain from normalized within-repertoire ranks of inferred template counts. Generation probabilities in a later analysis came from a VDJ recombination model fitted to out-of-frame rearrangements, and those results were checked against IGoR. In a later analysis, TCR-TCR, TCR-HLA and TCR-CMV co-occurrence was scored with hypergeometric tests, and a repertoire-size bias correction was applied to TCR pairs. A later analysis estimated false discovery rates by permuting HLA or CMV assignments 20 times. In a later analysis, co-occurring TCRs were grouped using DBSCAN, with TCRdist sequence similarity added in when clustering inside HLA-allele-positive subsets. Repertoires with fewer than 30,000 or more than 120,000 public chains, plus five repertoires with anomalous nucleotide sharing, were excluded from co-occurrence clustering. TCRdb stores this immuneACCESS table with in-frame sequences only. Part of the clones is absent; in the studies checked, under half of the shortfall reflects unresolved V genes, and no reason is known for the rest. The V and J calls and the clone size are those of that table, but D and trimming were determined from the DNA. Within this sample are under 200,000 clones, with about 81% of them counted one time only. In total, the top ten clones hold about 0.89% of the sample.

On the study overall, not on this receptor specifically: In a later genetic analysis, a missense DCLRE1C variant was associated with V-gene and J-gene trimming of TCR beta chains, and the association was replicated in an independent cohort. CMV serostatus was the only immune exposure information available for the cohort. Most TCR sequences were observed very rarely across donors, whereas some public TCRs were present in many individuals. HLA typing was unavailable for some donors at each locus, so association tests used only the typed subset. In an earlier analysis of some 500 of the donors, most TCR beta V segments were observed in productive rearrangements about 90% or about 30% of the time, broadly matching IMGT annotations. The cohort was sequenced for TCR beta chains only, and without alpha or paired-chain data the features that could be detected were limited. Correlated functional status among segregating V segments might reflect linkage disequilibrium, but an unknown experimental factor could not be ruled out. Presence/absence analyses assumed roughly uniform sequencing depth across donors, an assumption that may not hold. Most CMV-associated TCR beta chains appeared to be HLA-restricted in a later analysis, and the HLA associations seemed to be driven largely by CMV exposure. When HLA alleles, especially DR and DQ, strongly co-occurred, attributing TCR associations to individual alleles was difficult. In the study, 164 TCR beta chains were listed as associated with cytomegalovirus. Several of the top co-occurrence clusters appeared to be linked to parvovirus B19, influenza, CMV and Epstein-Barr virus, according to a later analysis. A few of the identified cytomegalovirus-associated TCR beta chains were confirmed in vitro to be specific for cytomegalovirus antigens. In a later analysis, HLA-associated TCR beta chains showed more clonal expansion and lower generation probabilities than non-associated chains that were equally common. A further reported finding was that TCR beta sequences accurately predicted the HLA-A and HLA-B alleles for most subjects in the first cohort. The authors suggested that the approach could potentially be extended to other disease states and immunological phenotypes. Roughly 17 rarely observed V segments, including chromosome 9 orphons, were excluded from the earlier analysis of approximately 500 of the donors because counts were too low. The classifier was reported to diagnose cytomegalovirus status with high specificity and sensitivity in both the original cohort and the validation cohort. At a false discovery rate of 0.05, a later analysis linked approximately 18,000 TCR beta sequences to specific HLA alleles. In a later genetic analysis, fewer N-insertions in productive TCRs were reported among donors in an Asian-associated ancestry cluster than the roughly 670-donor mean. A group of highly shared sequence variants was considered likely to be a technical artifact of the sequencing pipeline. In a later analysis, TCR association rates were found to vary across HLA loci, with the most associated TCRs seen for DRB1 alleles and the fewest for HLA-C alleles. Because the 87-base-pair reads could not distinguish some IMGT-functional V segments, including TRBV6-2 and TRBV6-3, those segments were excluded.

The rearranged segments are TRBV30 and TRBJ1-3; no D gene can be assigned with confidence. This TCR derives from a girl aged 2-10 years in good health and CMV-seropositive. Sequencing input: PBMCs. The bases read TGTGCCTGGAGTTTACAGGGAAACACCATATATTTT. Its protein is CAWSLQGNTIYF.